This T cell receptor (beta chain) came from a study of beta chain features in type 1 diabetes. Study outcomes and limitations: For Type 1 diabetes patients, all four CD4+ subsets carried TCRB CDR3s that were moderately but significantly shorter.

TCRB transcripts that were expressed got sequenced, as all of the isolated RNA had been reverse transcribed. The protocol was immunoSEQ multiplex PCR, while the TCRdb copy is restricted to in-frame clones and leaves out a portion. The sample includes 550,000 to 850,000 clones, roughly 13% of them seen just once. Trimming removed 5 bases from V and 3 bases from J, with 17 bases in between. Germline CDR1 is MNHEY and CDR2 is SVGAGI. This CDR3 contains 15 residues. A word on this clone: Its antigen is not known.

V is TRBV6-5 and J is TRBJ2-7; tentatively, D is TRBD1 (7 bases). The source material was naive CD4+ T cells from blood. This TCR was recovered from a man aged 18 to 30 with type 1 diabetes. CDR3 loop: CASSTWTGGYYEQYF. CDR3 bases: TGTGCCAGCAGTACTTGGACAGGAGGGTACTACGAGCAGTACTTC.